This paragraph covers one T cell receptor beta chain sequence. Its antigen is currently not known. Base qualities were left out, and no much larger clone turns up one base away. Library construction relied on 5' RACE. A second roughly 7 to 11 cycle PCR used a sample-barcoded 5' primer and a J-beta primer mix. A template-switch 5' adaptor carrying 12 random nucleotides introduced a unique molecular identifier onto each TCR beta cDNA molecule. Each sample yielded at least 2.5 million CDR3-containing paired-end reads. First-strand cDNA synthesis was performed from all RNA using the Mint cDNA synthesis kit, with priming by a TRBC-specific oligonucleotide. After uracil-DNA glycosylase treatment, a first 18-cycle PCR used universal primers M1SS and BC2_uni_R on all cDNA. From the authors' description of their analysis: For normalization, 1 million high-quality reads, each with a distinct molecular identifier, were randomly selected from each sample. Reads sharing molecular identifiers were discarded rather than binned into consensus sequences. MiTCR, run with a Q25 quality threshold and the strictest error-elimination algorithm, handled CDR3 identification, clonotype clustering and error correction. A nonparametric unseen species model using Euler transformation provided a lower-bound estimate of total TCR beta diversity. The raw public data were reprocessed by TCRdb itself: fastp quality trimming at Q25, MiXCR clonotype calling, in-frame beta chains only. When rows share a CDR3 protein, they turn into one entry using the most common DNA and genes. It is TCRdb's table, rather than the study itself, that gives the V and J calls and clone size. For this sample the table gives some 1,800,000 distinct CDR3 sequences, of which about 39% were detected only once. The ten largest clones add up to more than 20% of the sample.

The data were obtained in a study of blood T cells in healthy people across ages (dated by TCRdb to about 2015). Background for the entire study: In model experiments, roughly one uniquely barcoded TCR beta cDNA molecule per two T cells was captured by template switching. The donors were split into four age groups: young (average around 15 years), middle-aged (about 40), aged (approximately 59) and long-lived (more than 80). To avoid experimental bias, donors of different ages were spread randomly across the sequencing lanes. The study measured age-related changes in TCR beta repertoire diversity using deep sequencing normalized with unique cDNA molecular identifiers. Using the same blood draw, the study looked at two additional independent replicas of 1 million unique cDNA reads for two donors, one aged 18 to 30 and the other aged 80 or older. Beyond this particular receptor, the publication reports: Observed TCR beta diversity per million T cells fell roughly linearly with age, and a significant reduction was already apparent by age roughly 41. Compared with the aged group, the long-lived group had more naive CD4+ T cells, fewer expanded clones and increased TCR diversity, suggesting age selection. Bulk unsorted PBMC profiling prevented conclusive comparison of naive and antigen-experienced compartments. Estimates of total diversity from one million sequenced T cells were regarded as lower bounds and underestimates. Observed TCR beta diversity correlated strongly with the percentage of naive T cells measured by flow cytometry. Donor CMV infection status was unknown, potentially confounding age-related changes in expanded clonotypes.

Systemically healthy Caucasian individuals from Russia, approximately 39 in total and aged roughly 6 to 100 years, were included as donors. Roughly 10 milliliters of peripheral blood were drawn from each donor into EDTA-treated Vacutainer tubes. Ficoll-Paque density-gradient centrifugation was used to isolate PBMCs, with at least 6.5 million per sample. Total RNA, at least 6 micrograms per sample, was extracted from PBMCs with Trizol reagent. The percentages of naive CD45RAhigh/CD27high T cells were determined by flow cytometry on a PBMC aliquot from every donor. From a lookup of the germline V gene, CDR1 and CDR2 are ENHRY and SYGVKD. V and J are truncated by 2 bases and 0 bases respectively, leaving an intervening sequence of 10 bases. CDR3 length: 15 amino acids, cysteine to phenylalanine. CDR3 DNA is the only sequence kept; it has 45 bases, read in frame from the first base.

The sequence is built from TRBV10-3 and TRBJ1-1; a tentative D match to TRBD1 spans 6 bases. Input material: blood. This sequence was found in a human donor in good health. The CDR3 region reads CAISEGGQVNTEAFF. The nucleotides are TGTGCCATCAGTGAGGGGGGGCAGGTGAACACTGAAGCTTTCTTT.